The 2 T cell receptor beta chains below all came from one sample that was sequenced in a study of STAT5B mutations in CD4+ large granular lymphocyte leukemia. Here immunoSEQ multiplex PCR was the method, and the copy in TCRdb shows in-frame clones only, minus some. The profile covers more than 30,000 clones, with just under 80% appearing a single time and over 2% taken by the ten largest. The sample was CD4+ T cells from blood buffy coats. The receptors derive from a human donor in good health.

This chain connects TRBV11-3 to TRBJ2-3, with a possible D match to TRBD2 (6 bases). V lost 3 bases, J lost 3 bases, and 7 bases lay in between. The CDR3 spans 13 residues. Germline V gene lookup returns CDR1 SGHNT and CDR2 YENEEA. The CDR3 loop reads CASSFGGTDTQYF. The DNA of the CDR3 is TGTGCCAGCAGCTTCGGGGGAACAGATACGCAGTATTTT.

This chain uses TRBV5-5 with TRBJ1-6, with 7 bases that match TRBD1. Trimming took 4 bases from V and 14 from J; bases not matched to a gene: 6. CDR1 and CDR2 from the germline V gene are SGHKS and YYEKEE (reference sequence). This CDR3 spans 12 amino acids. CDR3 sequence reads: CASSLGQLSLHF. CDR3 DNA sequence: TGTGCCAGCAGCCTGGGACAGCTCTCCCTCCACTTT.